A single sample is the source of the 24 T cell receptor beta chains below, sequenced in a study of cytomegalovirus exposure and HLA in healthy donors. PCR was performed using 60 Vbeta and 13 Jbeta primers. Sequenced by immunoSEQ multiplex PCR; TCRdb stores in-frame clones only, minus some. The repertoire holds around 130,000 clones, with 74% as singletons. Sequenced: PBMCs. These receptors came from a man aged 40-50 years in good health and CMV-seropositive.

This clone was observed a handful of times. The chain employs TRBV11-3 and TRBJ2-5; a possible D gene is TRBD2 (6 bases). Germline V gene data show CDR1 as SGHNT and CDR2 as YENEEA. The ends were cut back, 5 bases at V and 4 bases at J, with 17 bases in the middle. The CDR3 extends over 15 amino acids. This chain's CDR3 is CASSETFQGGETQYF. The DNA of the CDR3 is TGTGCCAGCAGCGAAACGTTCCAGGGAGGAGAGACCCAGTACTTC.

This chain links TRBV10-3 with TRBJ2-7, with TRBD1 identical over 9 bases. Trimming removed 8 bases from V and 3 bases from J; junction bases left unmatched: 8. There are 14 residues in the CDR3. Looked up from germline, CDR1 is ENHRY and CDR2 is SYGVKD. The CDR3 loop is CAIASGTGIYEQYF. The CDR3 bases are TGTGCCATCGCTTCCGGGACAGGGATCTACGAGCAGTACTTC.

This clone was detected only a few times. This chain joins TRBV5-6 and TRBJ1-2; 12 bases line up with TRBD1. Germline assignment: CDR1 SGHDT and CDR2 YYEEEE. This CDR3 spans 16 amino acids. V gave up 0 bases and J gave up 7 bases; unmatched junction bases: 7. The CDR3 DNA reads TGTGCCAGCAGCTTGGCCAAAGGGACAGGGGGCATTGGCTACACCTTC. Protein: CASSLAKGTGGIGYTF.

V gene TRBV28 combines with J gene TRBJ2-5; D is unclear. Trimming removed 8 bases from V and 2 bases from J, with 15 bases in between. The CDR3 is 14 residues long. CDR1 is MDHEN and CDR2 is SYDVKM in the germline V gene. The CDR3 bases are TGTGCCAGCGGCTATGCCGGGTCTCAAGAGACCCAGTACTTC. Translation: CASGYAGSQETQYF.

The sample holds a few counts of this clone. The rearrangement joins TRBV28 to TRBJ2-3, with unresolved D. Germline loops: CDR1 MDHEN, CDR2 SYDVKM. The CDR3 has 14 amino acids. V was trimmed by 3 bases and J by 5 bases, leaving 12 bases between them. CDR3 in amino acids: CASSFIDTRDTQYF. The CDR3 coding sequence is TGTGCCAGCAGTTTCATCGATACACGAGATACGCAGTATTTT. Using reference TRBV28 and TRBJ2-3 for the parts outside the CDR3, the full variable domain is DVKVTQSSRYLVKRTGEKVFLECVQDMDHENMFWYRQDPGLGLRLIYFSYDVKMKEKGDIPEGYSVSREKKERFSLILESASTNQTSMYLCASSFIDTRDTQYFGPGTRLTVL.

This chain connects TRBV2 to TRBJ1-2; D is possibly TRBD1 (5 bases). V was clipped by 7 bases and J by 8 bases, with 11 bases between them. Germline CDR1 SNHLY, CDR2 FYNNEI. The CDR3 is 11 amino acids. The chain's CDR3 is CASITTGGYTF. CDR3 bases: TGTGCCAGCATTACCACAGGCGGCTACACCTTC. The complete variable domain, with remaining parts taken from reference TRBV2 and TRBJ1-2, reads EPEVTQTPSHQVTQMGQEVILRCVPISNHLYFYWYRQILGQKVEFLVSFYNNEISEKSEIFDDQFSVERPDGSNFTLKIRSTKLEDSAMYFCASITTGGYTFGSGTRLTVV.

The genes are TRBV11-3 and TRBJ2-3; 10 bases map to TRBD1. Looked up from germline, CDR1 is SGHNT and CDR2 is YENEEA. J lost 4 bases, V lost 3 bases, and 4 bases had no gene match. This CDR3 spans 15 amino acids. CDR3 nucleotides: TGTGCCAGCAGCTTGGGACAGGGGCGAGCAGATACGCAGTATTTT. Amino acids: CASSLGQGRADTQYF.

The rearrangement joins TRBV19 to TRBJ2-7; TRBD1 aligns across 7 bases. CDR3 length: 15 residues. Germline trimming cut 6 bases from V and 3 bases from J; bases unmatched to any gene: 11. Germline V lookup: CDR1 LNHDA, CDR2 SQIVND (reference sequence). The CDR3 DNA reads TGTGCCAGTAGGAGGGGGCCGATGGGTGACTACGAGCAGTACTTC. Translating gives CASRRGPMGDYEQYF.

The chain uses TRBV6-1 and TRBJ1-3; no reliable D call. The J call is uncertain, as TRBJ2-2 better fits the DNA end. Germline CDR1 is MNHNS and CDR2 is SASEGT. The CDR3 length is 11 residues. The CDR3 spells CASRHSGELFF. For the CDR3, the DNA is TGTGCCAGCAGGCACAGCGGGGAGCTGTTTTTT.

This clone was detected once. The gene calls are TRBV19 and TRBJ1-5, with D perhaps matching TRBD1 (5 bases). Per germline, CDR1 LNHDA and CDR2 SQIVND (reference sequence). CDR3 length: 17 residues. Trimming took off 8 bases at V and 0 bases at J, with 20 bases between the two ends. The CDR3 DNA follows: TGTGCCAGTTCGGGGGAACAAAATTTAAATAGCAATCAGCCCCAGCATTTT. Amino acids: CASSGEQNLNSNQPQHF.

The rearrangement links TRBV6-1 to TRBJ2-3, with a possible D match to TRBD2 (6 bases). This CDR3 is built from 16 residues. The germline gives CDR1 MNHNS, CDR2 SASEGT. Trimming stripped 3 bases from V and 0 bases from J, with 13 bases between. The CDR3 loop reads CASSEDGRWSTDTQYF. The CDR3 DNA sequence: TGTGCCAGCAGTGAGGACGGGAGATGGAGCACAGATACGCAGTATTTT.

The chain links TRBV12-5 to TRBJ2-1; 11 bases align to TRBD2. CDR1 and CDR2 (germline): LGHNT, FRNRAP. The CDR3 covers 16 residues. Trimming at V came to 5 bases and at J to 6 bases, leaving 9 bases not matched to a gene. CDR3 loop: CASGRALAGGINEQFF. DNA of the CDR3: TGTGCTAGTGGTCGAGCCCTAGCGGGAGGAATCAATGAGCAGTTCTTC.

This chain links TRBV19 with TRBJ1-4, with TRBD1 matching 8 bases. Per the germline V gene, CDR1 is LNHDA and CDR2 is SQIVND (reference sequence). Trimming cost V 5 bases and J 0 bases; bases outside gene matches: 5. This CDR3 region has 16 residues. CDR3: CASSPGTGTTNEKLFF. DNA of the CDR3: TGTGCCAGTAGTCCGGGGACAGGCACAACTAATGAAAAACTGTTTTTT.

A remark on this clone: Other nucleotide sequences in the sample specify the same CDR3. The chain couples TRBV19 to TRBJ2-1; D not certain. The CDR3 has 15 amino acids. The V and J ends lost 5 bases and 0 bases respectively, with 11 bases between them. The V gene's germline CDR1 is LNHDA and CDR2 SQIVND (reference sequence). The CDR3 loop reads CASSPDRSSYNEQFF. The CDR3 region has the DNA TGTGCCAGTAGTCCTGACCGGAGCTCCTACAATGAGCAGTTCTTC.

The CDR3 nucleotides read TGTGCCAGCAGATTCGGACAGTATCAGCCCCAGCATTTT. Its translation: CASRFGQYQPQHF. The J gene is TRBJ1-5, the V gene TRBV2; TRBD1 might be the D (6 bases). This CDR3 spans 13 amino acids. Per germline, CDR1 SNHLY and CDR2 FYNNEI. Trimming pared 6 bases from V and 5 bases from J, leaving 11 bases between.

The V call is TRBV5-4, the J call TRBJ2-7; 10 bases map to TRBD2. This CDR3 is 14 amino acids long. Per germline, CDR1 SGHNT and CDR2 YYREEE (reference sequence). V dropped 3 bases and J dropped 2; count of bases not matched to a gene: 2. In DNA form, the CDR3 reads TGTGCCAGCAGCTCTAGCGGGAGAGCCTACGAGCAGTACTTC. Its protein product is CASSSSGRAYEQYF.

As concerns this clone: The junction does not match germline at one end; this may be a read error. This chain connects TRBV7-7 to TRBJ1-4; 7 bases line up with TRBD1. CDR3 length: 14 residues. Germline V lookup: CDR1 SSHAT, CDR2 FNYEAQ (reference sequence). As DNA, the CDR3 is TGTGCTAGCAGCACGGGACAGCCCAATGAAAAACTGTTTTTT. Residues: CASSTGQPNEKLFF.

The rearrangement joins TRBV5-1 to TRBJ2-7; TRBD2 aligns across 14 bases. The V gene's germline CDR1 is SGHRS and CDR2 YFSETQ. J lost 4 bases, V lost 3 bases, and 9 bases had no gene match. The CDR3 is 17 residues long. CDR3 in amino acids: CASSSGPRLAGGYEQYF. CDR3 DNA sequence: TGCGCCAGCAGCTCTGGACCTAGACTAGCGGGGGGGTACGAGCAGTACTTC. Filled out from reference TRBV5-1 and TRBJ2-7, the complete variable domain reads KAGVTQTPRYLIKTRGQQVTLSCSPISGHRSVSWYQQTPGQGLQFLFEYFSETQRNKGNFPGRFSGRQFSNSRSEMNVSTLELGDSALYLCASSSGPRLAGGYEQYFGPGTRLTVT.

The chain employs TRBV21-1 and TRBJ2-5; the D call of TRBD2 is as the table states it, not checked on the DNA. TRBV21-1 counts as a pseudogene. The CDR3 runs to 15 residues. The CDR3 is CASSKLGLNEETQYF. The CDR3 DNA is TGTGCCAGCAGCAAACTGGGACTTAACGAAGAGACCCAGTACTTC.

This clone is a singleton in its sample. V usage is TRBV6-6 and J usage is TRBJ2-7; D possibly corresponds to TRBD2 (5 bases). Trimming stripped 5 bases from V and 4 bases from J, with 12 bases between. The CDR3 consists of 13 residues. CDR1 and CDR2 from the germline V gene are MNHNY and SVGAGI (reference sequence). CDR3 sequence reads: CASSREASYEQYF. In nucleotides, the CDR3 is TGTGCCAGCAGTCGGGAAGCATCATACGAGCAGTACTTC.

This sequence joins TRBV7-2 and TRBJ2-3; 7 bases line up with TRBD2. The CDR3 runs 16 residues. J gave up 2 bases and V 4 bases, and 9 bases lay outside the gene matches. Germline V gives CDR1 SGHTA, CDR2 FQGNSA. CDR3: CASSSAPRGITDTQYF. The CDR3 DNA sequence: TGTGCCAGCAGCTCTGCCCCGCGGGGGATCACAGATACGCAGTATTTT.

The rearrangement joins TRBV28 to TRBJ2-1; 13 nucleotides align to TRBD2. This CDR3 has 16 residues. The germline gives CDR1 MDHEN, CDR2 SYDVKM. The junction had 6 bases not matched to a gene; V was cut back by 4 bases and J by 6 bases. The CDR3 loop is CASSSPGTSGVNEQFF. The CDR3 DNA reads as TGTGCCAGCAGTTCCCCCGGGACTAGCGGGGTCAATGAGCAGTTCTTC.

The rearrangement uses TRBV18 and TRBJ1-5, with 7 bases identical to TRBD1. There are 14 residues in the CDR3. V lost 6 bases to trimming and J lost 3 bases; unmatched junction nucleotides: 5. Germline CDR1 and CDR2: KGHSH and LQKENI. The CDR3 loop is CASSDRDDNQPQHF. In DNA, the CDR3 is TGTGCCAGCTCCGACAGGGATGACAATCAGCCCCAGCATTTT.

The chain employs TRBV28 and TRBJ1-2, with TRBD1 matching over 9 bases. Losses at the gene ends were 6 bases for V and 4 bases for J; bases not matched to a gene: 9. CDR3 length equals 15 residues. The germline CDR1 and CDR2 sequences are MDHEN and SYDVKM. CDR3: CASRTPPGQGYGYTF. DNA for the CDR3: TGTGCCAGCAGGACCCCTCCGGGACAGGGCTATGGCTACACCTTC.